This TCR beta chain was observed in a study of blood T cell repertoires in COVID-19. On the study more broadly: Both acute and convalescent COVID-19 samples were obtained from the United States, Italy and Spain.

The germline V and J ends were trimmed by 2 bases and 0 bases, with 11 bases remaining between them. CDR3 size: 15 residues. Germline lookup yields CDR1 MNHEY and CDR2 SVGEGT. Sequenced by immunoSEQ multiplex PCR; TCRdb stores in-frame clones only, minus some. The sample includes 150,000 to 200,000 clones, more than 75% of them seen just once. This rearrangement joins TRBV6-2 or TRBV6-3 to TRBJ2-7; possible D gene TRBD2, 6 bases. The origin of this receptor is a human donor in a cohort sampled during active COVID-19. The sample comprised peripheral blood. The CDR3 here is CASSYGGVPSYEQYF. The CDR3 nucleotides are TGTGCCAGCAGTTACGGCGGGGTACCCTCCTACGAGCAGTACTTC.